This TCR beta chain was identified during a study of blood T cell repertoires in COVID-19. Study in general: The United States, Italy and Spain provided the acute and convalescent COVID-19 samples. Sources were T cells, B-cell-depleted T cells, or PBMCs; the material itself was cDNA or gDNA.

CDR1 MNHEY and CDR2 SVGAGI come from the germline V gene. The CDR3 runs 15 residues. After removal of 8 bases from V and 2 bases from J, the junction contained 8 bases not matched to a gene. TCRdb's copy holds only in-frame clones and misses some; the assay was immunoSEQ multiplex PCR. There are approximately 220,000 clones in the sample; roughly 84% occur only once, and 6.8% lies in the top ten. The clonotype originates from a woman between 35 and 50 years old who had recovered from COVID-19. Sequencing was performed on PBMCs or T cells enriched from blood (not recorded which). The rearrangement uses TRBV6-5 and TRBJ2-2; the match to TRBD2 covers 7 bases. CDR3 bases: TGTGCCAGCCGACCCGGGACTACAAACACCGGGGAGCTGTTTTTT. Translated, it gives CASRPGTTNTGELFF.